Here is one T cell receptor (beta chain) with its context. Its cognate antigen is unknown. This sample stems from a study of T cell repertoires in ileal Crohn's disease. The study's findings and limits: Endoscopic recurrence occurred in every patient whose clonality exceeded 26.8%.

The CDR3 runs 13 residues. V lost 3 bases to trimming and J lost 5 bases; unmatched junction nucleotides: 6. Germline V gives CDR1 GTSNPN, CDR2 SVGIG (reference sequence). Profiling relied on immunoSEQ multiplex PCR, and the TCRdb table lists in-frame clones only, not all of them. Here the sample spans about 30,000 clones, roughly 81% being singletons. The chain is built from TRBV30 and TRBJ2-5; 7 bases agree with TRBD2. The specimen sequenced was ileal tissue. The receptor was isolated from an adult with Crohn's disease. As DNA, the CDR3 is TGTGCCTGGAGGGGACTAAGCGCGGAGACCCAGTACTTC. Translated, it gives CAWRGLSAETQYF.